This record covers a single T cell receptor beta chain. This record belongs to a study of blood T cell repertoires in COVID-19. Across the whole study: COVID-19 samples from acute and convalescent phases originated in the United States, Italy and Spain. PBMCs, B-cell-depleted T cells, or T cells were the source of the cDNA or gDNA that made up the material.

Authors' processing steps: From reference gene primer amplification, estimates of nucleated cell counts were derived. The protocol was immunoSEQ multiplex PCR, while the TCRdb copy is restricted to in-frame clones and leaves out a portion. V, J and clone size were drawn from that table, and D and trimming were deduced from the DNA. The profile shows tens of thousands of clones, roughly 76% of them singletons. It was during active infection that Seattle patients were enrolled and then longitudinally followed. Germline CDR1 reads WNHNN; CDR2 reads SYGVQD (reference sequence). This CDR3 has 13 amino acids. Trimming stripped 6 bases from V and 0 bases from J, with 8 bases between.

The chain links TRBV10-1 to TRBJ1-1; D gene ambiguous. Sequenced: peripheral blood. The TCR sequence derives from an older man with COVID-19, enrolled during active disease. The CDR3 nucleotides read TGCGCCAGCAGCCCAGTCATGAACACTGAAGCTTTCTTT. Its translation: CASSPVMNTEAFF.